These 28 T cell receptor beta chains were sequenced from one sample in a study of blood T cell repertoires in COVID-19. Measured with immunoSEQ multiplex PCR; TCRdb has only the in-frame clones, and not every one. The sample includes 230,000 or so clones, around 88% seen only once; the top ten take just over 8.5%. The sequenced sample consisted of peripheral blood. Receptor source: a man aged 40-55 years with active or convalescent COVID-19.

The chain recombines TRBV10-3 with TRBJ1-1; 7 bases are shared with TRBD1. V shed 2 bases and J 8 bases; nucleotides not matched to a gene: 5. Per the germline V gene, CDR1 is ENHRY and CDR2 is SYGVKD. This CDR3 region has 13 residues. In nucleotides, the CDR3 is TGTGCCATCAGTGAGCGGACAGGACCGGAAGCTTTCTTT. It is translated as CAISERTGPEAFF.

Concerning this clone itself: Its ends do not fully match the called genes, so a read error is possible. This CDR3 reads CASSPWASGINTGELFF. CDR3 in DNA: TGTGCTAGCAGCCCCTGGGCTAGCGGGATTAACACCGGGGAGCTGTTTTTT. The J gene is TRBJ2-2, the V gene TRBV7-7, with TRBD2 identical over 9 bases. Germline values: CDR1 SSHAT, CDR2 FNYEAQ (reference sequence). The CDR3 sequence is 17 residues long.

This clone was detected a few times. The chain couples TRBV9 to TRBJ1-6; tentatively, D is TRBD1 (6 bases). The CDR3 is 15 amino acids. The germline V and J ends were trimmed by 0 bases and 7 bases, with 11 bases remaining between them. Germline CDR1 SGDLS, CDR2 YYNGEE. CDR3 coding DNA: TGTGCCAGCAGCGTAGGCGGACAGACCAATTCACCCCTCCACTTT. This gives the protein CASSVGGQTNSPLHF.

The V gene is TRBV5-5, the J gene TRBJ2-2, with TRBD1 as a possible D gene (5 bases). The CDR3 has 13 residues. Per the germline V gene, CDR1 is SGHKS and CDR2 is YYEKEE (reference sequence). Deletions cut 0 bases from V and 6 bases from J, with 6 bases between. CDR3 bases: TGTGCCAGCAGCTTGGGGGGCTCCGGGGAGCTGTTTTTT. Its protein product is CASSLGGSGELFF.

V is TRBV6-5 and J is TRBJ1-1; D is uncertain. V lost 2 bases, J lost 6 bases, and 16 bases lay in between. In germline, CDR1 is MNHEY, CDR2 SVGAGI. The CDR3 contains 15 residues. The CDR3 reads CASSYMGGRVAEAFF. DNA for the CDR3: TGTGCCAGCAGTTACATGGGCGGGAGGGTCGCTGAAGCTTTCTTT.

This chain connects TRBV27 to TRBJ1-2; D is possibly TRBD1 (6 bases). V was pared by 6 bases and J by 0 bases, with 14 bases between. Germline lookup yields CDR1 MNHEY and CDR2 SMNVEV (reference sequence). CDR3 length: 15 residues. The CDR3 sequence is CASRKGGRANYGYTF. For the CDR3, the DNA is TGTGCCAGCAGGAAGGGGGGGAGGGCTAACTATGGCTACACCTTC.

This clone came up a few times. This rearrangement joins TRBV3-1 (or the pseudogene TRBV3-2) to TRBJ2-7; D remains ambiguous. Germline V lookup: CDR1 LGHDT, CDR2 YNNKEL (reference sequence). Trimming shortened V by 0 bases and J by 3 bases, and 12 bases separated the two germline ends. The CDR3 consists of 15 residues. The CDR3 reads CASSQEPPTGYEQYF. CDR3 in DNA: TGTGCCAGCAGCCAAGAGCCCCCGACGGGCTACGAGCAGTACTTC.

There are a few counts of this clone. The rearrangement uses TRBV9 and TRBJ1-3, with D possibly TRBD1 on 6 matching bases. CDR1 and CDR2 (germline): SGDLS, YYNGEE. V lost 4 bases, J lost 4 bases, and 18 bases lay in between. The CDR3 covers 16 residues. CDR3: CASSMNGGTSGNTIYF. In nucleotides, the CDR3 is TGTGCCAGCAGCATGAATGGGGGCACGTCCGGAAACACCATATATTTT.

The chain recombines TRBV12-5 with TRBJ2-2; a weak D match, TRBD1 (5 bases). The V gene lost 0 bases and the J gene lost 3 bases, with 8 bases spanning the gap. Per germline, CDR1 LGHNT and CDR2 FRNRAP. The CDR3 has 15 amino acids. The CDR3 DNA reads as TGTGCTAGTGGTTTGGTGGTCAGGGACACCGGGGAGCTGTTTTTT. It translates to CASGLVVRDTGELFF.

The chain combines TRBV6-5 with TRBJ2-7; 7 nucleotides agree with TRBD2. This CDR3 has 13 amino acids. With 7 bases clipped from V and 2 bases from J, the junction kept 5 bases outside the gene matches. CDR1 and CDR2 (germline): MNHEY, SVGAGI. Here the CDR3 reads CASTAGDAYEQYF. CDR3 bases: TGTGCCAGCACGGCGGGAGACGCCTACGAGCAGTACTTC.

The genes are TRBV5-1 and TRBJ1-1; TRBD1 might be the D (5 bases). CDR1 and CDR2 (germline): SGHRS, YFSETQ. The CDR3 runs 14 residues. Trimming removed 0 bases from V and 3 bases from J, with 9 bases in between. CDR3 coding DNA: TGCGCCAGCAGCTTGGGCGGGGGTGACACTGAAGCTTTCTTT. This gives the protein CASSLGGGDTEAFF.

The chain recombines TRBV5-1 with TRBJ2-7, with a weak D call TRBD1 (5 bases). Trimming left V 0 bases short and J 0 bases short, with 7 bases between. CDR1 is SGHRS, CDR2 YFSETQ, per germline. This CDR3 region has 14 residues. CDR3 sequence: CASSLDRFSYEQYF. In nucleotides, the CDR3 is TGCGCCAGCAGCTTGGACAGGTTCTCCTACGAGCAGTACTTC.

The chain links TRBV9 to TRBJ2-4; no definite D call. V was pared by 4 bases and J by 0 bases, with 11 bases between. There are 15 residues in the CDR3. Germline V lookup: CDR1 SGDLS, CDR2 YYNGEE. CDR3 in DNA: TGTGCCAGCAGCCCGGGTAGTCTAGCCAAAAACATTCAGTACTTC. It encodes CASSPGSLAKNIQYF.

The genes are TRBV19 and TRBJ1-2, with TRBD1 as a possible D gene (6 bases). This CDR3 contains 15 residues. Trimming stripped 0 bases from V and 13 bases from J, with 21 bases between. Germline assignment: CDR1 LNHDA and CDR2 SQIVND (reference sequence). CDR3: CASSIDGILLTGLTF. CDR3 in DNA: TGTGCCAGTAGTATAGATGGTATCCTACTGACAGGTCTCACCTTC.

The chain combines TRBV10-3 with TRBJ2-2; weak D call: TRBD1 (6 bases). The germline gives CDR1 ENHRY, CDR2 SYGVKD. The CDR3 is made up of 14 amino acids. V was shortened by 3 bases and J by 9 bases, with 14 bases between the two germline ends. Written as DNA, the CDR3 is TGTGCCATCAGTGAAGGGCAGGGGTTGAGGGAGCTGTTTTTT. As protein: CAISEGQGLRELFF.

V gene TRBV6-2 or TRBV6-3 combines with J gene TRBJ1-5; D not certain. Trimming stripped 2 bases from V and 6 bases from J, with 8 bases between. This CDR3 comprises 13 residues. Germline-derived CDR1 and CDR2 are MNHEY and SVGEGT. CDR3 DNA: TGTGCCAGCAGTTACACGGCGGGTCAGCCCCAGCATTTT. Translation: CASSYTAGQPQHF.

The chain uses TRBV7-2 and TRBJ2-3; no clear D. Germline assignment: CDR1 SGHTA and CDR2 FQGNSA. The CDR3 sequence is 17 residues long. Between the trimmed V and J ends, which lost 3 bases and 1 base, there was a span of 17 bases. The CDR3 DNA sequence: TGTGCCAGCAGCTTTCGTGGAAGCGTTTTTGGCACAGATACGCAGTATTTT. Translating gives CASSFRGSVFGTDTQYF. The full variable domain, its missing parts supplied by reference TRBV7-2 and TRBJ2-3, is GAGVSQSPSNKVTEKGKDVELRCDPISGHTALYWYRQSLGQGLEFLIYFQGNSAPDKSGLPSDRFSAERTGGSVSTLTIQRTQQEDSAVYLCASSFRGSVFGTDTQYFGPGTRLTVL.

This clone appeared once. The chain joins TRBV18 to TRBJ2-7, with 10 nucleotides matching TRBD1. Germline lookup yields CDR1 KGHSH and CDR2 LQKENI. The V segment lost 3 bases and the J segment 3 bases; nucleotides outside the gene matches: 5. The CDR3 totals 15 residues. CDR3 loop: CASSPGTGVDYEQYF. CDR3 nucleotides: TGTGCCAGCTCACCCGGGACAGGGGTTGACTACGAGCAGTACTTC.

CDR3 nucleotides: TGCAGCTTATCGACAGGATTGGGGGAGACCCAGTACTTC. It codes for CSLSTGLGETQYF. The rearrangement joins TRBV29-1 to TRBJ2-5, with D possibly TRBD1 on 6 matching bases. CDR3 length: 13 amino acids. Trimming took 8 bases from V and 5 from J, leaving 18 bases between them. Germline CDR1 SQVTM, CDR2 ANQGSEA.

This clone was counted between two and nine times. The V and J genes are TRBV6-4 and TRBJ2-3, with 10 bases lining up with TRBD2. With V trimmed by 4 bases and J by 0 bases, 1 base remained unmatched. CDR3 length: 15 amino acids. Per germline, CDR1 MRHNA and CDR2 SNTAGT. The DNA for the CDR3 is TGTGCCAGCAGTGCGACTAGCGGGAGCACAGATACGCAGTATTTT. Amino acid sequence: CASSATSGSTDTQYF.

This chain links TRBV2 with TRBJ2-4; possible D gene TRBD2, 6 bases. Trimming cost V 3 bases and J 0 bases, with 12 bases left between them. This CDR3 region has 16 residues. The germline gives CDR1 SNHLY, CDR2 FYNNEI. CDR3 amino acids: CASSEEGRLAKNIQYF. DNA of the CDR3: TGTGCCAGCAGTGAGGAGGGACGGCTAGCCAAAAACATTCAGTACTTC.

This chain joins TRBV5-5 and TRBJ2-7; the D gene is possibly TRBD1 (6 bases). The CDR3 spans 15 residues. V was cut by 4 bases and J by 0 bases, with 14 bases left in between. From germline, CDR1 is SGHKS and CDR2 YYEKEE (reference sequence). The CDR3 region is CASSVYRDTSYEQYF. CDR3 coding DNA: TGTGCCAGCAGCGTGTACCGGGACACCTCCTACGAGCAGTACTTC. Looking up the rest from reference TRBV5-5 and TRBJ2-7 gives the full variable domain: DAGVTQSPTHLIKTRGQQVTLRCSPISGHKSVSWYQQVLGQGPQFIFQYYEKEERGRGNFPDRFSARQFPNYSSELNVNALLLGDSALYLCASSVYRDTSYEQYFGPGTRLTVT.

This clone was recorded a few times. V is TRBV5-1 and J is TRBJ2-3; D ambiguous. From germline, CDR1 is SGHRS and CDR2 YFSETQ. The CDR3 extends over 13 amino acids. The V and J ends lost 7 bases and 1 base respectively, with 10 bases between them. The CDR3 spells CASGLEGTDTQYF. Written as DNA, the CDR3 is TGCGCCAGCGGCCTCGAGGGCACAGATACGCAGTATTTT. Drawing the rest from reference TRBV5-1 and TRBJ2-3, the complete variable domain is KAGVTQTPRYLIKTRGQQVTLSCSPISGHRSVSWYQQTPGQGLQFLFEYFSETQRNKGNFPGRFSGRQFSNSRSEMNVSTLELGDSALYLCASGLEGTDTQYFGPGTRLTVL.

This chain links TRBV5-1 with TRBJ1-3; 10 bases map to TRBD1. Per the germline V gene, CDR1 is SGHRS and CDR2 is YFSETQ. CDR3 length: 14 residues. The V and J ends lost 4 bases and 8 bases, in that order; junction bases with no gene match: 6. CDR3 DNA: TGCGCCAGCAGCCCGGGACAGGGGAAAGACACCATATATTTT. Protein product: CASSPGQGKDTIYF.

This sequence joins TRBV6-6 and TRBJ1-5, with 8 bases fitting TRBD1. Per germline, CDR1 MNHNY and CDR2 SVGAGI (reference sequence). The V segment lost 6 bases and the J segment 5 bases; nucleotides outside the gene matches: 12. The CDR3 is 16 amino acids. The CDR3 region is CASSSGQGGPDQPQHF. As DNA, the CDR3 is TGTGCCAGCAGCTCTGGACAGGGTGGACCTGATCAGCCCCAGCATTTT.

V usage is TRBV29-1 and J usage is TRBJ1-1, with D perhaps matching TRBD1 (6 bases). Trimming took off 7 bases at V and 3 bases at J, with 15 bases between the two ends. The CDR3 extends over 13 amino acids. CDR1 and CDR2 from the germline V gene are SQVTM and ANQGSEA. This chain's CDR3 is CSDSPGGHTEAFF. In nucleotides, the CDR3 is TGCAGCGACAGCCCGGGGGGGCACACTGAAGCTTTCTTT.

The gene calls are TRBV7-2 and TRBJ1-2, with D possibly being TRBD1 (6 bases). CDR1 SGHTA and CDR2 FQGNSA come from the germline V gene. V was shortened by 1 base and J by 3 bases, with 9 bases between the two germline ends. The CDR3 contains 14 residues. The CDR3 sequence is CASSLGTVDYGYTF. The CDR3 DNA is TGTGCCAGCAGCTTAGGGACAGTGGACTATGGCTACACCTTC. The full variable domain, in which reference TRBV7-2 and TRBJ1-2 provide the parts outside the CDR3, is GAGVSQSPSNKVTEKGKDVELRCDPISGHTALYWYRQSLGQGLEFLIYFQGNSAPDKSGLPSDRFSAERTGGSVSTLTIQRTQQEDSAVYLCASSLGTVDYGYTFGSGTRLTVV.

V usage is TRBV11-1 and J usage is TRBJ1-4; 8 bases are shared with TRBD1. From germline, CDR1 is SGHAT and CDR2 FQDESV (reference sequence). The CDR3 spans 15 residues. V was clipped by 5 bases and J by 5 bases; unmatched bases: 7. In nucleotides, the CDR3 is TGTGCCAGCAGCAAAGACGGACAGGGAAATGAAAAACTGTTTTTT. Its protein product is CASSKDGQGNEKLFF.